The text below deals with one T cell receptor beta chain. The antigen remains unidentified. The germline gives CDR1 SGHRS, CDR2 YFSETQ. The V gene lost 0 bases and the J gene lost 4 bases, with 10 bases spanning the gap. This CDR3 has 14 residues. Researchers ran the PCR with 60 Vbeta and 13 Jbeta primers. Produced via immunoSEQ multiplex PCR; TCRdb's table is partial and in-frame only. Of over 95,000 clones in the sample, roughly four fifths are singletons; the top ten hold over 6%. The data were obtained in a study of cytomegalovirus exposure and HLA in healthy donors. Findings and caveats of the study: TCR association rates varied by HLA locus in a later analysis, with DRB1 highest and HLA-C lowest.

This TCR came from a female donor in good health and CMV-seronegative. The chain couples TRBV5-1 to TRBJ1-1; a possible D gene is TRBD1 (6 bases). Sequencing input: PBMCs. The CDR3 spells CASSLGQGSTEAFF. The CDR3 coding sequence is TGCGCCAGCAGCTTGGGGCAGGGGAGCACTGAAGCTTTCTTT.